The following is a TCR beta chain sequence with its context. This PCR relied on a set of 60 Vbeta primers and 13 Jbeta primers. The assay was immunoSEQ multiplex PCR, and TCRdb's table has in-frame clones only and misses some. The sample has approximately 170,000 clones; over 70% are singletons. This specimen comes from a study of cytomegalovirus exposure and HLA in healthy donors. V gave up 4 bases and J gave up 8 bases; unmatched junction bases: 7. The CDR3 spans 15 residues. CDR1 SNHLY and CDR2 FYNNEI come from the germline V gene. The TCR was taken from a woman aged 40 to 50 in good health and CMV-seropositive. The sequenced sample was PBMCs. V is TRBV2 and J is TRBJ2-3; 12 bases line up with TRBD2. The CDR3 DNA is TGTGCCAGCAGTGGACTAGCGGGGGATTGGAGTACGCAGTATTTT. Its protein product is CASSGLAGDWSTQYF.